Presented here are 26 T cell receptor beta chains from one specimen sequenced in a study of circulating and synovial CD4+ cells in juvenile arthritis. Measured with immunoSEQ multiplex PCR; TCRdb has only the in-frame clones, and not every one. The table has 30,000 to 40,000 clones, approximately 94% seen once. The sample comprised CD4+ T cells from blood. Source of these receptors: a human donor with juvenile idiopathic arthritis.

This chain joins TRBV9 and TRBJ1-2; TRBD1 matches at 7 bases. Germline CDR1 reads SGDLS; CDR2 reads YYNGEE. J gave up 5 bases and V 4 bases, and 14 bases lay outside the gene matches. The CDR3 covers 16 residues. CDR3 sequence: CASSSDRVTHLYGYTF. CDR3 sequence (DNA): TGTGCCAGCAGCTCCGACAGGGTTACCCACCTATATGGCTACACCTTC.

This rearrangement joins TRBV19 to TRBJ1-5; the match to TRBD1 covers 8 bases. Germline V gene data show CDR1 as LNHDA and CDR2 as SQIVND (reference sequence). The CDR3 totals 18 residues. With V trimmed by 2 bases and J by 4 bases, 13 bases remained unmatched. In DNA, the CDR3 is TGTGCCAGTAGTATAATTGGGGGACAGGTCTACAGAAATCAGCCCCAGCATTTT. Protein: CASSIIGGQVYRNQPQHF.

V is TRBV4-1 and J is TRBJ2-1, with 7 bases that match TRBD2. Germline values: CDR1 MGHRA, CDR2 YSYEKL. V lost 4 bases, J lost 2 bases, and 5 bases stayed unmatched. This CDR3 is built from 15 residues. The CDR3 loop is CASSPRAGAYNEQFF. The CDR3 DNA sequence: TGCGCCAGCAGCCCTCGCGCGGGGGCCTACAATGAGCAGTTCTTC.

The rearrangement uses TRBV7-2 and TRBJ2-1, with TRBD2 as a possible D gene (6 bases). V lost 6 bases and J 10 bases, leaving 16 bases between the germline ends. In germline, CDR1 is SGHTA, CDR2 FQGNSA. The CDR3 loop spans 13 amino acids. The CDR3 region is CASSLVLAGEQFF. CDR3 nucleotides: TGTGCCAGCAGTTTGGTACTAGCAGGGGAGCAGTTCTTC.

There are a few counts of this clone. The chain joins TRBV6-1 to TRBJ1-3, with D unresolved. Germline assignment: CDR1 MNHNS and CDR2 SASEGT. The length of the CDR3 is 13 residues. Trimming shortened V by 6 bases and J by 2 bases, and 8 bases separated the two germline ends. The CDR3 DNA is TGTGCCAGCAGGGGCCTTACTGGAAACACCATATATTTT. It encodes CASRGLTGNTIYF.

This clone was detected a few times. This rearrangement joins TRBV4-3 to TRBJ2-1, with 13 bases aligning to TRBD2. The CDR3 length is 14 residues. V lost 10 bases to trimming and J lost 5 bases; unmatched junction nucleotides: 5. Germline CDR1 is LGHNA and CDR2 is YSLEER. The CDR3: CATAGLAGDNEQFF. The DNA of the CDR3 is TGCGCCACCGCCGGACTAGCGGGGGACAATGAGCAGTTCTTC.

The chain recombines TRBV5-1 with TRBJ2-7, with D perhaps matching TRBD2 (6 bases). Per the germline V gene, CDR1 is SGHRS and CDR2 is YFSETQ. This CDR3 is built from 14 residues. V gave up 0 bases and J gave up 3 bases, with 10 bases separating them. The CDR3 loop reads CASSLERTNYEQYF. CDR3 nucleotides: TGCGCCAGCAGCTTGGAAAGGACTAACTACGAGCAGTACTTC. Full variable domain (remainder filled in from reference TRBV5-1 and TRBJ2-7): KAGVTQTPRYLIKTRGQQVTLSCSPISGHRSVSWYQQTPGQGLQFLFEYFSETQRNKGNFPGRFSGRQFSNSRSEMNVSTLELGDSALYLCASSLERTNYEQYFGPGTRLTVT.

The chain uses TRBV2 and TRBJ1-2; weak D call: TRBD1 (6 bases). V lost 6 bases to trimming and J lost 3 bases, with 14 bases between them. CDR3 size: 14 residues. The germline gives CDR1 SNHLY, CDR2 FYNNEI. The CDR3 sequence: CASSTGTRDYGYTF. CDR3 in DNA: TGTGCCAGCAGCACCGGGACACGCGACTATGGCTACACCTTC.

Comments on this clone: A junction end diverges from the germline sequence, so it may reflect a read error. Other nucleotide sequences from this sample produce the same CDR3. This sequence joins TRBV4-3 and TRBJ1-6, with D possibly TRBD1 on 6 matching bases. The CDR3 runs to 16 residues. In germline, CDR1 is LGHNA, CDR2 YSLEER. This chain's CDR3 is CASSQDDRFYNSPLHF. For the CDR3, the DNA is TGCGCCAGCAGCCAAGATGACAGGTTCTATAATTCCCCCCTCCACTTT.

The V gene is TRBV7-8, the J gene TRBJ2-2, with TRBD1 matching 7 bases. V gave up 5 bases and J gave up 2 bases; unmatched junction bases: 5. Germline V gene lookup returns CDR1 SGHVS and CDR2 FQNEAQ. This CDR3 spans 15 amino acids. The CDR3 protein is CASSLGQLNTGELFF. CDR3 in DNA: TGTGCCAGCAGCCTGGGACAGCTCAACACCGGGGAGCTGTTTTTT.

The rearrangement links TRBV5-8 to TRBJ1-4, with D maybe TRBD1 (6 bases). Germline V gene data show CDR1 as SGHTS and CDR2 as YDEGEE. The CDR3 has 15 residues. Trimming shortened V by 2 bases and J by 5 bases, and 13 bases separated the two germline ends. Here the CDR3 reads CASSLLQGINEKLFF. CDR3 nucleotide sequence: TGTGCCAGCAGCTTATTACAGGGTATCAATGAAAAACTGTTTTTT.

The CDR3 coding sequence is TGTGCCAGCAGTTTCCTCCCAGGGGAGACCCAGTACTTC. Its protein is CASSFLPGETQYF. This chain joins TRBV27 and TRBJ2-5, with a possible D match to TRBD1 (5 bases). Germline CDR1 and CDR2: MNHEY and SMNVEV (reference sequence). There are 13 residues in the CDR3. V lost 3 bases to trimming and J lost 5 bases, with 10 bases between them.

The chain uses TRBV29-1 and TRBJ2-1, with a tentative D call TRBD2 (6 bases). The germline CDR1 and CDR2 sequences are SQVTM and ANQGSEA. The CDR3 length is 13 residues. Trimming left V 1 base short and J 9 bases short, with 13 bases between. CDR3 loop: CSVEVGGSGEQFF. CDR3 DNA: TGCAGCGTTGAAGTTGGGGGGTCGGGTGAGCAGTTCTTC.

This rearrangement joins TRBV15 to TRBJ1-1; D is possibly TRBD1 (5 bases). This CDR3 has 13 residues. From germline, CDR1 is LNHNV and CDR2 YYDKDF (reference sequence). The ends were cut back, 1 base at V and 3 bases at J, with 6 bases in the middle. This chain's CDR3 is CATSRGGYTEAFF. The CDR3 coding sequence is TGTGCCACCAGCAGAGGGGGCTACACTGAAGCTTTCTTT.

This sequence joins TRBV29-1 and TRBJ1-1; 10 bases agree with TRBD1. Trimming cost V 3 bases and J 4 bases; bases outside gene matches: 5. CDR1 is SQVTM, CDR2 ANQGSEA, per germline. This CDR3 comprises 14 residues. CDR3 sequence: CSVDKRDRGTEAFF. The CDR3 DNA is TGCAGCGTTGACAAAAGGGACAGGGGCACTGAAGCTTTCTTT.

This rearrangement joins TRBV7-6 to TRBJ2-7, with 11 bases fitting TRBD2. Trimming took 4 bases from V and 4 from J; bases not matched to a gene: 9. The germline V gene has CDR1 SGHVS and CDR2 FNYEAQ. CDR3 length: 16 amino acids. For the CDR3, the DNA is TGTGCCAGCAGCTCCGAGACTAGCGGGGCCTTGTACGAGCAGTACTTC. It encodes CASSSETSGALYEQYF.

This chain links TRBV7-9 with TRBJ2-6; maybe TRBD1 (5 bases). CDR3 size: 16 residues. Germline assignment: CDR1 SEHNR and CDR2 FQNEAQ (reference sequence). V was shortened by 7 bases and J by 0 bases, with 13 bases between the two germline ends. This chain's CDR3 is CASNPQGSSGANVLTF. CDR3 DNA: TGTGCCAGCAACCCCCAGGGAAGCTCTGGGGCCAACGTCCTGACTTTC.

The chain recombines TRBV4-3 with TRBJ2-1; D remains ambiguous. Trimming took 0 bases from V and 8 from J, leaving 11 bases between them. The CDR3 runs 14 residues. Per the germline V gene, CDR1 is LGHNA and CDR2 is YSLEER. CDR3 in amino acids: CASSQENSFDEQFF. DNA of the CDR3: TGCGCCAGCAGCCAAGAAAATAGCTTTGATGAGCAGTTCTTC.

This chain joins TRBV7-2 and TRBJ2-7; 9 bases are shared with TRBD1. Germline values: CDR1 SGHTA, CDR2 FQGNSA. V shed 5 bases, J shed 2 bases, and the junction held 4 bases outside the gene matches. The CDR3 extends over 14 amino acids. The CDR3 DNA follows: TGTGCCAGCAGCGCGGGACAGGGTCCCTACGAGCAGTACTTC. This encodes CASSAGQGPYEQYF.

This chain joins TRBV7-3 and TRBJ1-6; a possible D gene is TRBD1 (5 bases). Germline V gene lookup returns CDR1 SGHTA and CDR2 FQGTGA. The CDR3 runs 12 residues. Trimming shortened V by 8 bases and J by 9 bases, and 11 bases separated the two germline ends. The CDR3 coding sequence is TGTGCCAGCGGGGCCCCCGGTTCACCCCTCCACTTT. Its protein is CASGAPGSPLHF. Together with reference TRBV7-3 and TRBJ1-6, the CDR3 gives the full variable domain: GAGVSQTPSNKVTEKGKYVELRCDPISGHTALYWYRQSLGQGPEFLIYFQGTGAADDSGLPNDRFFAVRPEGSVSTLKIQRTERGDSAVYLCASGAPGSPLHFGNGTRLTVT.

The chain employs TRBV7-8 and TRBJ2-2; unclear D gene. CDR3 length: 14 amino acids. Germline V gene sequence: CDR1 SGHVS, CDR2 FQNEAQ. Trimming cost V 0 bases and J 5 bases, with 7 bases left between them. Here the CDR3 DNA reads TGTGCCAGCAGCTTAGCATCCAGAACCGGGGAGCTGTTTTTT. This codes for CASSLASRTGELFF.

The chain carries TRBV21-1 and TRBJ2-5; TRBD1, as called in the table, went unchecked against the DNA. TRBV21-1 is a pseudogene locus. This CDR3 has 14 amino acids. The CDR3 sequence is CAHTEGEGEETQYF. The CDR3 region has the DNA TGTGCCCACACGGAAGGGGAAGGTGAAGAGACCCAGTACTTC.

V gene TRBV19 combines with J gene TRBJ1-5; no clear D. Germline-derived CDR1 and CDR2 are LNHDA and SQIVND (reference sequence). V gave up 1 base and J gave up 0 bases, with 22 bases separating them. The CDR3 has 20 residues. Written as DNA, the CDR3 is TGTGCCAGTAGTATAGTGTTGGGCCTCATAAAGGTTAATAGCAATCAGCCCCAGCATTTT. Protein: CASSIVLGLIKVNSNQPQHF. Full variable domain (outside the CDR3, taken from reference TRBV19 and TRBJ1-5): DGGITQSPKYLFRKEGQNVTLSCEQNLNHDAMYWYRQDPGQGLRLIYYSQIVNDFQKGDIAEGYSVSREKKESFPLTVTSAQKNPTAFYLCASSIVLGLIKVNSNQPQHFGDGTRLSIL.

A note on this clone: Other nucleotide sequences from this sample produce the same CDR3. V is TRBV15 and J is TRBJ2-5; TRBD1 aligns across 11 bases. Germline CDR1 reads LNHNV; CDR2 reads YYDKDF (reference sequence). The CDR3 has 14 residues. The junction had 1 base not matched to a gene; V was cut back by 5 bases and J by 2 bases. The CDR3 bases are TGTGCCACCAGCCGGGACAGGGGGCAAGAGACCCAGTACTTC. It yields the protein CATSRDRGQETQYF.

V and J are TRBV7-9 and TRBJ2-1; TRBD2 matches at 9 bases. The CDR3 runs to 17 residues. V lost 5 bases to trimming and J lost 3 bases; unmatched junction nucleotides: 11. From germline, CDR1 is SEHNR and CDR2 FQNEAQ (reference sequence). The CDR3, as DNA: TGTGCCAGCAGCCTGGGGCTAGCGGGGAGGGGCTACAATGAGCAGTTCTTC. Translation gives CASSLGLAGRGYNEQFF.

The rearrangement joins TRBV7-3 to TRBJ1-2, with D maybe TRBD1 (5 bases). V lost 2 bases and J 7 bases, leaving 14 bases between the germline ends. The CDR3 contains 14 residues. Germline CDR1 is SGHTA and CDR2 is FQGTGA. CDR3 coding DNA: TGTGCCAGCAGCTTACTGGCAGTGGGGGGTGGCTACACCTTC. Protein: CASSLLAVGGGYTF.